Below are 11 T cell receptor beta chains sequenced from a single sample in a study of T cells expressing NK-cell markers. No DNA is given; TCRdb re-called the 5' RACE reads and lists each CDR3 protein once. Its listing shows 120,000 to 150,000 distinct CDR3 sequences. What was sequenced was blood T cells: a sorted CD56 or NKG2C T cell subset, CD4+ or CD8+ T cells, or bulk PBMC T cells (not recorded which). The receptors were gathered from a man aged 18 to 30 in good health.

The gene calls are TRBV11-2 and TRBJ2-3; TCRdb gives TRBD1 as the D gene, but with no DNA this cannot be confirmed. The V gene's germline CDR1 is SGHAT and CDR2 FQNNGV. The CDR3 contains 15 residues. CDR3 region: CASSLTRGGTDTQYF.

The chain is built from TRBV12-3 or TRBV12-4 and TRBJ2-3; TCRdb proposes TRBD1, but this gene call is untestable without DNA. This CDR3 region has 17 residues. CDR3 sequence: CASRSMSWGSRTDTQYF.

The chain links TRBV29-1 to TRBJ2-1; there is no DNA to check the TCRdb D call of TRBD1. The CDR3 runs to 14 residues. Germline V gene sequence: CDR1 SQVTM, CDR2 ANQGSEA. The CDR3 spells CSVEGGAAYNEQFF.

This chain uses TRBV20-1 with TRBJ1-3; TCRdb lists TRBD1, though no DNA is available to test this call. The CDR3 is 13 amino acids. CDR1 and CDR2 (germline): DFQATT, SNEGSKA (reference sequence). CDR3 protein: CSAADRGERAIYF.

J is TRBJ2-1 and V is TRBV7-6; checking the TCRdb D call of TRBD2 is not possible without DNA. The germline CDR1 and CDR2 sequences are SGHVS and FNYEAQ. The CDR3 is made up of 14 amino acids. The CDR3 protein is CASSTSSGGAEQFF. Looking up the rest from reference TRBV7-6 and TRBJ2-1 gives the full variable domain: GAGVSQSPRYKVTKRGQDVALRCDPISGHVSLYWYRQALGQGPEFLTYFNYEAQQDKSGLPNDRFSAERPEGSISTLTIQRTEQRDSAMYRCASSTSSGGAEQFFGPGTRLTVL.

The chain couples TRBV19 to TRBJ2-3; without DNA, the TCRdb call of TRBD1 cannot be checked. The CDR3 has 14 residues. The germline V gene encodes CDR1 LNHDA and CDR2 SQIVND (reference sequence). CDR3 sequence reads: CASSIVGDPDTQYF.

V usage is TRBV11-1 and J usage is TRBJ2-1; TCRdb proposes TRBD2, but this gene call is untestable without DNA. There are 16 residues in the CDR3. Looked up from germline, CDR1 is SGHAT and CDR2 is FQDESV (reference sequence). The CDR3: CASSQKAGGAGNEQFF.

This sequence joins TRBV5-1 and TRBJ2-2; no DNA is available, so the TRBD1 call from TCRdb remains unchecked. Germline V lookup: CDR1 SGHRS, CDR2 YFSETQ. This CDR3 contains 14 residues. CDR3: CASSWQGGPGELFF.

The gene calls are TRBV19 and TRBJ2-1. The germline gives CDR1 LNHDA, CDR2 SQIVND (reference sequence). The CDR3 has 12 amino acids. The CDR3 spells CASSPAVTKQFF.

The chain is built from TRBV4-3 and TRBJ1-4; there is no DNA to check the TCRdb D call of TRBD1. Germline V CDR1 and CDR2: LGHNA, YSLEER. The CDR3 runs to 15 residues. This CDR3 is CASSQDGQGKEKLFF.

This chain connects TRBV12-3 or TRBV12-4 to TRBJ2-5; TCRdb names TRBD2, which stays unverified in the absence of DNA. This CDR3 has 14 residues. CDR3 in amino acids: CASRLGLAEETQYF.